One TCR beta chain is described in this entry. This entry comes from a study of cytotoxic CD8 clonotypes in ibrutinib-treated CLL. For the study at large: Response samples were taken after a median about eleven months of treatment, range 6 to 36.

Here immunoSEQ multiplex PCR was the method, and the copy in TCRdb shows in-frame clones only, minus some. The table shows some 200,000 clones, with roughly 73% occurring only once. The CDR3 is made up of 15 amino acids. V was clipped by 4 bases and J by 3 bases; unmatched bases: 5. The germline gives CDR1 SGHRS, CDR2 YFSETQ. The J gene is TRBJ2-3, the V gene TRBV5-1; the match to TRBD2 covers 10 bases. This TCR was recovered from a human donor with chronic lymphocytic leukemia. This specimen consisted of PBMCs, obtained after 12 months of ibrutinib treatment. CDR3 residues: CASSMLAGETDTQYF. As DNA, the CDR3 is TGCGCCAGCAGCATGCTAGCGGGGGAAACAGATACGCAGTATTTT.